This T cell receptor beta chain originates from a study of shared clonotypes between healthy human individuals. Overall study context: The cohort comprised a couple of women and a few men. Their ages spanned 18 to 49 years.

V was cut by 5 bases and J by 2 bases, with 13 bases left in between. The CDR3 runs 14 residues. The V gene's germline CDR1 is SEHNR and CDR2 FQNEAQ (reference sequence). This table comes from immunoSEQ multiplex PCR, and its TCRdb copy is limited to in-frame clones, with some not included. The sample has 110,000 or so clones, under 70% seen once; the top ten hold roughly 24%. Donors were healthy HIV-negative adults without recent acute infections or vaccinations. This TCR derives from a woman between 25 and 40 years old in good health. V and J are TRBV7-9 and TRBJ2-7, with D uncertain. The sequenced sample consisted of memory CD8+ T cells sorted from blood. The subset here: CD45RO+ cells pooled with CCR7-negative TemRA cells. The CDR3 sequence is CASSPQSFAYEQYF. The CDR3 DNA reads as TGTGCCAGCAGCCCCCAAAGTTTCGCCTACGAGCAGTACTTC.